This is a list of T cell receptor beta chains from one sample in a study of response to subunit inactivated influenza vaccine. From the RT-PCR reads, TCRdb called clonotypes with MiXCR, one entry per CDR3 protein. The repertoire includes fewer than 600,000 distinct CDR3 sequences, 6% to 9% of them detected once, and under 15% sits in the top ten. The sample consisted of PBMCs from blood, taken 23 months after vaccination. The receptor source for this set is a man in his fifties or sixties who received an inactivated influenza vaccine. Each CDR3 is given with its conserved first and last residue. D genes are given only for firm matches. A row's size may be missing; if present it is once, few, many or a size class.

v_call	d_call	j_call	clone_size	cdr3_aa	cdr3_nt
TRBV12-3/TRBV12-4	TRBD1	TRBJ1-1	.	CASRVGQGATEAFF	TGTGCCAGCAGAGTCGGACAGGGAGCCACTGAAGCTTTCTTT
TRBV20-1	.	TRBJ1-1	many	CSARDGGGGTEAFF	TGCAGTGCTAGAGATGGGGGCGGTGGCACTGAAGCTTTCTTT
TRBV6-2/TRBV6-3	.	TRBJ1-6	.	CASGTGGVGSPLHF	TGTGCCAGCGGCACAGGTGGGGTTGGGTCACCCCTCCACTTT
TRBV7-9	.	TRBJ2-7	many	CASSFEYGHEQYF	TGTGCCAGCAGCTTCGAGTACGGCCACGAGCAGTACTTC
TRBV19	.	TRBJ2-1	few	CGSEYNEQFF	TGTGGATCCGAATACAATGAGCAGTTCTTC
TRBV7-9	TRBD2	TRBJ2-1	few	CASSSGLAGVNNEQFF	TGTGCCAGCAGCTCGGGACTAGCGGGGGTAAACAATGAGCAGTTCTTC
TRBV6-1	.	TRBJ1-2	many	CASRTGQANYGYTF	TGTGCCAGCAGGACGGGACAAGCTAACTATGGCTACACCTTC
TRBV4-1	.	TRBJ2-4	many	CASSQGWGLAKNIQYF	TGCGCCAGCAGCCAAGGCTGGGGATTAGCCAAAAACATTCAGTACTTC
TRBV5-1	.	TRBJ2-2	few	CASSLRWGDANTGELFF	TGCGCCAGCAGCTTAAGGTGGGGGGACGCGAACACCGGGGAGCTGTTTTTT
TRBV12-3/TRBV12-4	.	TRBJ1-6	.	CASSFLGNSPLHF	TGTGCCAGCAGTTTTTTAGGCAATTCACCCCTCCACTTT
TRBV20-1	TRBD2	TRBJ2-3	few	CSAATSGRGGSTDTQYF	TGCAGTGCTGCCACTAGCGGGAGAGGGGGTAGCACAGATACGCAGTATTTT
TRBV6-1	.	TRBJ1-3	.	CASRKDGSSGNTIYF	TGTGCCAGCAGAAAGGACGGATCCTCTGGAAACACCATATATTTT
TRBV11-2	.	TRBJ2-3	few	CASSLGTLVTQYF	TGTGCCAGCAGCCTCGGGACCCTAGTTACGCAGTATTTT
TRBV29-1	TRBD1	TRBJ1-1	many	CSVFTGALNTEAFF	TGCAGCGTTTTCACAGGGGCCCTGAACACTGAAGCTTTCTTT
TRBV20-1	.	TRBJ1-1	many	CSARGDTEAFF	TGCAGTGCTAGGGGGGACACTGAAGCTTTCTTT
TRBV5-1	TRBD1	TRBJ1-6	.	CASSQRQGGNSPLHF	TGCGCCAGCAGCCAGAGACAGGGGGGGAATTCACCCCTCCACTTT
TRBV11-3	TRBD2	TRBJ2-1	.	CASSLGLAVYSEQFF	TGTGCCAGCAGCTTGGGACTAGCAGTTTACAGTGAGCAGTTCTTC
TRBV4-3	.	TRBJ2-1	few	CASSQVVGLYNEQFF	TGCGCCAGCAGCCAAGTTGTGGGATTATACAATGAGCAGTTCTTC
TRBV29-1	TRBD1	TRBJ2-2	few	CSVKTGTGNTGELFF	TGCAGCGTCAAAACCGGGACAGGGAACACCGGGGAGCTGTTTTTT
TRBV7-9	TRBD1	TRBJ2-3	few	CASSRSTGADTQYF	TGTGCCAGCAGCAGATCCACAGGGGCAGATACGCAGTATTTT
TRBV6-2/TRBV6-3	TRBD1	TRBJ1-5	few	CASSQDRGSQPQHF	TGTGCCAGCAGTCAAGACAGGGGGTCTCAGCCCCAGCATTTT
TRBV7-3	.	TRBJ2-1	.	CASSHFPLGDEQFF	TGTGCCAGCAGCCATTTTCCCTTAGGAGATGAGCAGTTCTTC
TRBV29-1	.	TRBJ1-2	many	CSAQRVIGYGYTF	TGCAGCGCTCAGAGGGTTATCGGCTATGGCTACACCTTC
TRBV6-1	.	TRBJ2-3	.	CASSEASAGARDTQYF	TGTGCCAGCAGTGAAGCATCTGCGGGGGCTAGAGATACGCAGTATTTT
TRBV5-1	TRBD2	TRBJ2-5	few	CASSYGTSGGTPLF	TGCGCCAGCAGCTACGGGACTAGCGGGGGGACCCCTTTGTTC
TRBV9	TRBD1	TRBJ1-1	.	CASSAGTGWSTEAFF	TGTGCCAGCAGCGCAGGGACAGGGTGGTCCACTGAAGCTTTCTTT
TRBV30	.	TRBJ1-5	few	CAFAGAGNQPQHF	TGTGCCTTCGCGGGGGCGGGTAATCAGCCCCAGCATTTT
TRBV7-9	.	TRBJ1-1	many	CASSEMNTEAFF	TGTGCCAGCAGCGAGATGAACACTGAAGCTTTCTTT
TRBV30	.	TRBJ2-3	.	CAVAGIDTQYF	TGTGCGGTGGCGGGAATAGATACGCAGTATTTT
TRBV4-1	.	TRBJ2-7	few	CASSQDYWTFGEQYF	TGCGCCAGCAGCCAAGATTATTGGACCTTTGGAGAGCAGTACTTC
TRBV5-8	.	TRBJ2-1	.	CASSLLGSNEQFF	TGTGCCAGCAGCTTGCTGGGTAGCAATGAGCAGTTCTTC
TRBV12-3/TRBV12-4	TRBD2	TRBJ2-7	many	CASSLGGRASYEQYF	TGTGCCAGCAGTTTAGGCGGGAGGGCCTCCTACGAGCAGTACTTC
TRBV10-3	.	TRBJ2-5	.	CAIRLGPSQETQYF	TGTGCCATCAGGTTAGGACCGAGCCAAGAGACCCAGTACTTC
TRBV28	.	TRBJ2-7	few	CASRNYEEGQYF	TGTGCCAGCAGGAACTATGAAGAGGGGCAGTACTTC
TRBV6-2/TRBV6-3	.	TRBJ1-6	.	CASSYTGNNSPLHF	TGTGCCAGCAGTTATACAGGGAATAATTCACCCCTCCACTTT
TRBV4-2	TRBD2	TRBJ2-2	.	CASSQREGLAGELFF	TGTGCCAGCAGCCAAAGGGAGGGGTTAGCCGGGGAGCTGTTTTTT
TRBV7-9	TRBD2	TRBJ2-3	few	CASSPPGGGPVTDTQYF	TGTGCCAGCAGCCCGCCGGGAGGGGGGCCGGTAACAGATACGCAGTATTTT
TRBV24-1	.	TRBJ1-5	few	CATSDVGSNQPQHF	TGTGCCACCAGTGACGTCGGCAGTAATCAGCCCCAGCATTTT
TRBV5-1	.	TRBJ1-2	.	CASSLASVANYGYTF	TGCGCCAGCAGCTTGGCGTCTGTAGCTAACTATGGCTACACCTTC
TRBV6-2/TRBV6-3	TRBD1	TRBJ1-1	few	CASSYSITGGTPAQNTEAFF	TGTGCCAGCAGTTACTCTATCACAGGGGGGACCCCCGCCCAAAACACTGAAGCTTTCTTT
TRBV2	.	TRBJ2-5	.	CARAVSEETQYF	TGTGCCAGAGCTGTTTCGGAGGAGACCCAGTACTTC
TRBV10-3	.	TRBJ2-5	.	CAIGQVQETQYF	TGTGCCATCGGACAAGTCCAAGAGACCCAGTACTTC
TRBV20-1	TRBD1	TRBJ2-2	few	CSARQGTAGELFF	TGCAGTGCAAGACAGGGGACGGCCGGGGAGCTGTTTTTT
TRBV4-1	TRBD1	TRBJ1-4	many	CASSQTGTGSEKLFF	TGCGCCAGCAGCCAAACCGGGACAGGGTCTGAAAAACTGTTTTTT